This TCR beta chain emerged from a study of graft-versus-host responses after intestinal transplantation. As for the study in general: Anti-thymocyte globulin induction was given to all recipients, followed by tacrolimus and steroids for roughly 3 years. General observations from the study: Levels of circulating GvH clones at their peak were associated with early post-transplant HvG declines. Recipient bone marrow held GvH clones, some seen earlier in ileum or blood.

With respect to this clone: Its antigen remains unidentified.

TCRdb keeps only in-frame clones here, not all; method: immunoSEQ multiplex PCR. The data show around 18,000 clones, with 88% seen just once and about 6.3% held by the top ten. This TCR came from a human patient who received an intestinal transplant, so some T cells may come from the graft donor. This sample comprised PBMCs, obtained approximately 3.5 months after intestinal transplant.

In nucleotides, the CDR3 is TGTGCCAGCAGCTTAGGTGTTGGTAGCGGGAGGGCCTTGGACATTCAGTACTTC. Translation: CASSLGVGSGRALDIQYF. This chain connects TRBV7-6 to TRBJ2-4; 11 bases are shared with TRBD2. This CDR3 has 18 residues. In germline, CDR1 is SGHVS, CDR2 FNYEAQ. V trimming: 1 base; J trimming: 8 bases; junction bases outside the gene matches: 13.